This T cell receptor beta chain was retrieved from a study of regulatory T cells in long-lasting Graves disease. Study-wide results and limits: Patients with persistent disease shared fewer than 3,500 public clonotypes, outpacing the 966 shared by new patients. Authors noted too few samples as a limitation. Persistent-disease Graves' patients showed less TCR diversity than new cases.

Arm-PCR of CDR3 regions with iRepertoire HTBI primers generated TCR beta libraries. TCRdb independently ran MiXCR on the multiplex PCR reads; one entry per CDR3 protein. The sample yields about 450,000 distinct CDR3 sequences, around 13% seen once. The table lists this clonotype with many counts. Its target is unknown. CDR1 is SNHLY, CDR2 FYNNEI, per germline. This CDR3 has 12 amino acids. The ends were cut back, 10 bases at V and 5 bases at J, with 15 bases in the middle. As to time point: newly diagnosed GD, antithyroid drugs for less than 3 months. Isolated PBMC RNA provided the starting material for the TCR library. The sample also formed part of further work on T cells in Graves' hyperthyroidism and ophthalmopathy.

The chain carries TRBV2 and TRBJ2-7, with D unclear. The TCR originated in a woman aged 50 to 60 with Graves disease. The sample in question was peripheral blood mononuclear cells (PBMCs), obtained at new diagnosis, from a patient treated with antithyroid drugs. CDR3 coding DNA: TGTGCCAATAGGCTTCGGCAAGACGAGCAGTACTTC. Its protein is CANRLRQDEQYF.